The 21 T cell receptor beta chains below come from one sample, sequenced in a study of blood T cell repertoires in COVID-19. The data were produced by immunoSEQ multiplex PCR, yet TCRdb's version contains in-frame clones alone and is incomplete. The table records 190,000 or so clones, about 90% of them present only once. The sequenced sample consisted of PBMCs or T cells enriched from blood (not recorded which). The origin of the receptors is a young woman who had recovered from COVID-19.

About this clone: Other DNA sequences in this sample translate to the same CDR3. The J gene is TRBJ2-1, the V gene TRBV5-4, with 7 bases that match TRBD2. Losses at the gene ends were 0 bases for V and 6 bases for J; bases not matched to a gene: 0. The CDR3 is 13 amino acids. Looked up from germline, CDR1 is SGHNT and CDR2 is YYREEE (reference sequence). The CDR3 is CASSLAGGNEQFF. CDR3 DNA: TGTGCCAGCAGCTTGGCGGGGGGCAATGAGCAGTTCTTC.

The V gene is TRBV27, the J gene TRBJ1-5; no clear D gene. V lost 3 bases to trimming and J lost 7 bases, with 10 bases between them. This CDR3 has 13 residues. The germline V gene encodes CDR1 MNHEY and CDR2 SMNVEV (reference sequence). CDR3 region: CASSFGRKQPQHF. The CDR3 DNA reads as TGTGCCAGCAGTTTCGGGAGGAAACAGCCCCAGCATTTT.

The chain combines TRBV11-1 with TRBJ2-1; TRBD1 aligns across 9 bases. CDR3 size: 14 residues. Germline assignment: CDR1 SGHAT and CDR2 FQDESV (reference sequence). J was trimmed by 10 bases and V by 3 bases; bases with no gene match: 7. CDR3 amino acids: CASSFRQGVYEQFF. CDR3 bases: TGTGCCAGCAGCTTCCGACAGGGGGTTTACGAGCAGTTCTTC.

The chain uses TRBV19 and TRBJ2-7; 9 bases are shared with TRBD1. Germline loops: CDR1 LNHDA, CDR2 SQIVND (reference sequence). J was trimmed by 8 bases and V by 5 bases; bases with no gene match: 19. This CDR3 contains 17 residues. The CDR3 DNA reads as TGTGCCAGTAGTGCTCAACCATCCGGGACAGGGTTGTTACAGCAGTACTTC. Its protein product is CASSAQPSGTGLLQQYF.

The CDR3 is CASSLTAGGYNEQFF. CDR3 coding DNA: TGTGCCAGCAGCTTAACAGCGGGGGGGTACAATGAGCAGTTCTTC. This chain links TRBV7-9 with TRBJ2-1; 10 bases agree with TRBD2. The CDR3 spans 15 residues. Germline V CDR1 and CDR2: SEHNR, FQNEAQ (reference sequence). V lost 2 bases, J lost 4 bases, and 2 bases stayed unmatched.

J is TRBJ2-3 and V is TRBV6-5; the match to TRBD2 covers 11 bases. CDR1 and CDR2 from the germline V gene are MNHEY and SVGAGI. V lost 4 bases to trimming and J lost 2 bases; unmatched junction nucleotides: 5. The CDR3 consists of 16 residues. CDR3 in DNA: TGTGCCAGCAGTTCGGGACTAGCGGCGATCACAGATACGCAGTATTTT. Its protein product is CASSSGLAAITDTQYF.

This clone was seen just once. The V call is TRBV27, the J call TRBJ1-5; 9 bases fit TRBD1. The V gene's germline CDR1 is MNHEY and CDR2 SMNVEV (reference sequence). The CDR3 spans 17 residues. Losses at the gene ends were 6 bases for V and 3 bases for J; bases not matched to a gene: 12. The CDR3, as DNA: TGTGCCAGCAGCCCTGGACAGGGGCCCCTTTACAATCAGCCCCAGCATTTT. It codes for CASSPGQGPLYNQPQHF.

The chain carries TRBV10-3 and TRBJ1-1; 8 nucleotides agree with TRBD1. Germline CDR1 is ENHRY and CDR2 is SYGVKD. The V and J ends lost 5 bases and 4 bases, in that order; junction bases with no gene match: 3. The CDR3 covers 13 residues. The CDR3 nucleotides read TGTGCCATCAGTCAGGGGGCTGTCACTGAAGCTTTCTTT. Translating gives CAISQGAVTEAFF.

V and J are TRBV27 and TRBJ2-1; a possible D gene is TRBD2 (7 bases). The germline V and J ends were trimmed by 2 bases and 3 bases, with 11 bases remaining between them. Germline CDR1 MNHEY, CDR2 SMNVEV (reference sequence). The CDR3 length is 15 residues. The CDR3, as DNA: TGTGCCAGCAGTTTAAGGGAGGGGGTCTACAATGAGCAGTTCTTC. This codes for CASSLREGVYNEQFF.

The V and J genes are TRBV27 and TRBJ2-3; 10 bases fit TRBD2. In germline, CDR1 is MNHEY, CDR2 SMNVEV (reference sequence). Trimming at V came to 6 bases and at J to 3 bases, leaving 6 bases not matched to a gene. This CDR3 spans 15 amino acids. CDR3 protein: CASRHSGGITDTQYF. In DNA, the CDR3 is TGTGCCAGCAGACATAGCGGGGGGATTACAGATACGCAGTATTTT.

The chain has TRBV19 and TRBJ1-2, with 9 nucleotides matching TRBD1. The CDR3 totals 17 residues. V was clipped by 1 base and J by 2 bases; unmatched bases: 8. Germline V gene sequence: CDR1 LNHDA, CDR2 SQIVND (reference sequence). For the CDR3, the DNA is TGTGCCAGTAGTATAGTTTCGGGACAGGGAAGAAACTATGGCTACACCTTC. Protein sequence: CASSIVSGQGRNYGYTF.

V is TRBV5-4 and J is TRBJ2-6, with D possibly TRBD1 on 6 matching bases. Trimming removed 5 bases from V and 3 bases from J, with 12 bases in between. The CDR3 extends over 15 amino acids. CDR1 and CDR2 from the germline V gene are SGHNT and YYREEE (reference sequence). CDR3 DNA: TGTGCCAGCAGTTTCAGGGGATTTGGGGCCAACGTCCTGACTTTC. Translation gives CASSFRGFGANVLTF.

CDR3 sequence: CASNQGANNSPLHF. The CDR3 coding sequence is TGCGCCAGCAACCAGGGGGCTAATAATTCACCCCTCCACTTT. The chain recombines TRBV5-1 with TRBJ1-6; 8 bases match TRBD1. Germline V lookup: CDR1 SGHRS, CDR2 YFSETQ. V dropped 6 bases and J dropped 5; count of bases not matched to a gene: 4. The CDR3 consists of 14 residues.

The J gene is TRBJ2-7, the V gene TRBV15; the D gene is possibly TRBD1 (5 bases). This CDR3 region has 15 residues. CDR1 and CDR2 (germline): LNHNV, YYDKDF (reference sequence). Trimming shortened V by 0 bases and J by 0 bases, and 9 bases separated the two germline ends. As DNA, the CDR3 is TGTGCCACCAGCAGAGAAGGGGCAAGCTCCTACGAGCAGTACTTC. It is translated as CATSREGASSYEQYF.

The V call is TRBV7-9, the J call TRBJ1-1; a weak D match, TRBD1 (6 bases). Per germline, CDR1 SEHNR and CDR2 FQNEAQ (reference sequence). V lost 2 bases and J lost 8, with 12 bases in between. The CDR3 length is 13 residues. The CDR3 loop reads CASSLTIDREAFF. CDR3 DNA: TGTGCCAGCAGCTTAACTATCGACAGGGAAGCTTTCTTT. The whole variable domain, filled in from reference TRBV7-9 and TRBJ1-1, reads DTGVSQNPRHKITKRGQNVTFRCDPISEHNRLYWYRQTLGQGPEFLTYFQNEAQLEKSRLLSDRFSAERPKGSFSTLEIQRTEQGDSAMYLCASSLTIDREAFFGQGTRLTVV.

V gene TRBV18 combines with J gene TRBJ2-3, with TRBD2 matching over 8 bases. This CDR3 is built from 18 residues. From germline, CDR1 is KGHSH and CDR2 LQKENI. After removal of 3 bases from V and 0 bases from J, the junction contained 11 bases not matched to a gene. CDR3: CASSPIRGGPRSTDTQYF. The CDR3 DNA follows: TGTGCCAGCTCACCGATCCGCGGGGGGCCAAGAAGCACAGATACGCAGTATTTT.

The chain recombines TRBV28 with TRBJ1-4, with D possibly matching TRBD1 (5 bases). Germline CDR1 MDHEN, CDR2 SYDVKM. Trimming took 4 bases from V and 10 from J, leaving 22 bases between them. This CDR3 spans 16 amino acids. As DNA, the CDR3 is TGTGCCAGCAGTTCGGGACGTGAGGGGAGGTCGTTAAAACTGTTTTTT. Protein: CASSSGREGRSLKLFF.

The chain is built from TRBV5-4 and TRBJ2-3; 7 bases line up with TRBD1. Trimming removed 3 bases from V and 2 bases from J; junction bases left unmatched: 6. CDR3 length: 15 residues. The germline gives CDR1 SGHNT, CDR2 YYREEE (reference sequence). DNA for the CDR3: TGTGCCAGCAGCTCCAGACAGGGAAACACAGATACGCAGTATTTT. It translates to CASSSRQGNTDTQYF.

The chain carries TRBV6-5 and TRBJ1-1; D perhaps matches TRBD1 (6 bases). The CDR3 is made up of 13 amino acids. Between the trimmed V and J ends, which lost 6 bases and 1 base, there was a span of 9 bases. In germline, CDR1 is MNHEY, CDR2 SVGAGI. The CDR3 region is CASRGQPNTEAFF. For the CDR3, the DNA is TGTGCCAGCAGAGGACAGCCGAACACTGAAGCTTTCTTT.

This rearrangement joins TRBV5-6 to TRBJ1-2; the D gene is possibly TRBD1 (6 bases). V was clipped by 0 bases and J by 1 base, with 10 bases between them. The CDR3 contains 15 residues. Germline CDR1 SGHDT, CDR2 YYEEEE. In DNA, the CDR3 is TGTGCCAGCAGCTTGGACAGGGCATTTAACTATGGCTACACCTTC. Translation gives CASSLDRAFNYGYTF.

The rearrangement uses TRBV5-5 and TRBJ2-7; D perhaps matches TRBD2 (6 bases). V lost 4 bases and J 2 bases, leaving 16 bases between the germline ends. Germline lookup yields CDR1 SGHKS and CDR2 YYEKEE (reference sequence). The CDR3 runs to 15 residues. The CDR3 protein is CASSVVGGPTYEQYF. DNA for the CDR3: TGTGCCAGCAGCGTCGTGGGGGGACCTACCTACGAGCAGTACTTC.